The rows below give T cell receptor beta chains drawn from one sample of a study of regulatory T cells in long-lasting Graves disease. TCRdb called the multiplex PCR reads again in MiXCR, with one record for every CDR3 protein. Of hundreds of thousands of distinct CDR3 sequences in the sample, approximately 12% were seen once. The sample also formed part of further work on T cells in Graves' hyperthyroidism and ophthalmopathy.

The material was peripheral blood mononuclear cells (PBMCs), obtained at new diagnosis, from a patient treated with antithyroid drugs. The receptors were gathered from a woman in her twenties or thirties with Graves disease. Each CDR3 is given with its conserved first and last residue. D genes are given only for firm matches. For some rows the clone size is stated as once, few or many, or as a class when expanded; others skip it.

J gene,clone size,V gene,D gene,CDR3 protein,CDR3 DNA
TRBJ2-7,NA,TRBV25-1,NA,CASSEVRWREQYF,TGTGCCAGCAGTGAAGTTCGGTGGCGCGAGCAGTACTTC
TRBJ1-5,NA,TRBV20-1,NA,CSARALSGGNQPQHF,TGCAGTGCTAGAGCTCTTAGTGGGGGCAATCAGCCCCAGCATTTT
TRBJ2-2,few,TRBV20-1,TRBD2,CSARAGGPEAGELFF,TGCAGTGCCAGAGCGGGAGGGCCCGAGGCCGGGGAGCTGTTTTTT
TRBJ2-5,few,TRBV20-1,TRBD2,CSARVASGGYEYF,TGCAGTGCTAGAGTGGCTAGCGGGGGGTACGAGTACTTC
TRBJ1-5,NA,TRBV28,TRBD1,CASSQGQGRQPQHF,TGTGCCAGCAGCCAGGGACAGGGACGTCAGCCCCAGCATTTT
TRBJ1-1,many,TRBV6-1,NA,CASTHMGQSNLEAFF,TGTGCCAGCACCCACATGGGGCAGTCGAACCTTGAAGCTTTCTTT
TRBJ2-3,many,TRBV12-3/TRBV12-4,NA,CASSFGRAQYF,TGTGCCAGCAGTTTTGGTAGGGCGCAGTATTTT
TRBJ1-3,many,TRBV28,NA,CASSALAGGNTIYF,TGTGCCAGCAGTGCCCTGGCGGGAGGAAACACCATATATTTT
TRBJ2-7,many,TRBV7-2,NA,CASSLDQGKGYEQYF,TGTGCCAGCAGCTTAGATCAGGGAAAGGGCTACGAGCAGTACTTC
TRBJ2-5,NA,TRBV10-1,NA,CASSDRAQETQYF,TGCGCCAGCAGTGACAGGGCCCAAGAGACCCAGTACTTC
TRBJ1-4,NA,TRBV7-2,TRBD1,CASSLGGQPLATNEKLFF,TGTGCCAGCAGCTTAGGGGGACAGCCCCTAGCAACTAATGAAAAACTGTTTTTT
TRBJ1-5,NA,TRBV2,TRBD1,CASGDRTGGQPQHF,TGTGCCAGCGGAGATAGGACAGGGGGCCAGCCCCAGCATTTT
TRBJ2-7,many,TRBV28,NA,CASSETGASYEQYF,TGTGCCAGCAGCGAGACGGGGGCCTCCTACGAGCAGTACTTC
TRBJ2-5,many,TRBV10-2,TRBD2,CASSPSGSFETQYF,TGCGCCAGCAGTCCTAGCGGGAGTTTTGAGACCCAGTACTTC
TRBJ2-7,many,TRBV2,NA,CASRPGSLSYEQYF,TGTGCCAGCCGTCCGGGATCCCTCTCCTACGAGCAGTACTTC
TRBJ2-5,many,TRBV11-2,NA,CASSLDFLKTQYF,TGTGCCAGCAGCTTAGATTTCCTTAAGACCCAGTACTTC
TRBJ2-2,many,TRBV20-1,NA,CSARDRGTPYTGELFF,TGCAGTGCTAGAGATCGAGGGACTCCTTACACCGGGGAGCTGTTTTTT
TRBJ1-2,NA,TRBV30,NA,CAWSVWIGGAGYGYTF,TGTGCCTGGAGTGTATGGATTGGGGGCGCTGGCTATGGCTACACCTTC
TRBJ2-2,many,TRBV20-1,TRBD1,CSAGHRGNTGELFF,TGCAGTGCTGGCCACAGGGGGAACACCGGGGAGCTGTTTTTT
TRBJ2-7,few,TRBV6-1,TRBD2,CASSGTSGLSSYEQYF,TGTGCCTCTTCCGGGACTAGCGGTCTTTCTTCCTACGAGCAGTACTTC
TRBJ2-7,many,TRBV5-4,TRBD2,CASSQLAGGSYEQYF,TGTGCCAGCAGCCAACTAGCGGGAGGTTCCTACGAGCAGTACTTC
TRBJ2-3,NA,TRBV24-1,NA,CATSDPGADTQYF,TGTGCCACCAGTGACCCAGGGGCAGATACGCAGTATTTT
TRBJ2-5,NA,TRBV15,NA,CATSRGRAAMGTQYF,TGTGCCACCAGCAGAGGCAGGGCTGCGATGGGGACCCAGTACTTC
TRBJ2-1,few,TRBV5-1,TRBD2,CASSLSGRVINEQFF,TGCGCCAGCAGCTTGAGCGGGAGAGTCATTAATGAGCAGTTCTTC
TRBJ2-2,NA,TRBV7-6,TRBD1,CASSSGTGPGELFF,TGTGCCAGCAGCTCCGGGACAGGGCCCGGGGAGCTGTTTTTT
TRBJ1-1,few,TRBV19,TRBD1,CASRPTGQGTDTEAFF,TGTGCCAGTAGGCCAACGGGACAGGGGACGGACACTGAAGCTTTCTTT
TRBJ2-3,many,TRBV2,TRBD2,CASSENYGGSLAGGGDTQYF,TGTGCCAGCAGTGAAAACTACGGGGGGAGTCTAGCGGGAGGCGGAGATACGCAGTATTTT
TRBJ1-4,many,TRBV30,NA,CAWSKLRTATNEKLFF,TGTGCCTGGAGTAAACTCCGGACAGCAACTAATGAAAAACTGTTTTTT